Each of the 30 T cell receptor beta chains below was sequenced from the same sample in a study of blood T cell repertoires in COVID-19. The data were produced by immunoSEQ multiplex PCR, yet TCRdb's version contains in-frame clones alone and is incomplete. The data hold fewer than 300,000 clones, with roughly 91% observed a single time. The sample consisted of peripheral blood. These receptors all come from a woman between 35 and 50 years old who had recovered from COVID-19.

Remarks on this clone: Other DNA sequences in this specimen translate into the identical CDR3. The rearrangement uses TRBV18 and TRBJ1-5, with D possibly matching TRBD1 (6 bases). The CDR3 is 13 residues long. V shed 3 bases and J shed 4 bases, with 7 bases lying between them. CDR1 is KGHSH, CDR2 LQKENI, per germline. The CDR3 reads CASSPDRNQPQHF. In DNA form, the CDR3 reads TGTGCCAGCTCACCCGACAGGAATCAGCCCCAGCATTTT.

The genes are TRBV27 and TRBJ1-1; D may be TRBD1 (5 bases). There are 14 residues in the CDR3. V was cut by 5 bases and J by 0 bases, with 10 bases left in between. CDR1 and CDR2 (germline): MNHEY, SMNVEV (reference sequence). The CDR3 region has the DNA TGTGCCAGCAGTCCCGGGGGAGTGAACACTGAAGCTTTCTTT. Protein: CASSPGGVNTEAFF.

The genes are TRBV30 and TRBJ1-2, with D possibly matching TRBD1 (6 bases). This CDR3 has 16 amino acids. The V and J ends lost 5 bases and 4 bases respectively, with 23 bases between them. Germline CDR1 is GTSNPN and CDR2 is SVGIG (reference sequence). CDR3 in amino acids: CAWCPKSGHRSYGYTF. In DNA, the CDR3 is TGTGCCTGGTGTCCCAAATCGGGACACCGGAGCTATGGCTACACCTTC.

The rearrangement uses TRBV30 and TRBJ1-5, with D perhaps TRBD1 (6 bases). This CDR3 comprises 14 residues. The germline V and J ends were trimmed by 2 bases and 5 bases, with 13 bases remaining between them. Germline V CDR1 and CDR2: GTSNPN, SVGIG (reference sequence). The CDR3: CAWSFGGGYQPQHF. CDR3 nucleotides: TGTGCCTGGAGTTTTGGGGGGGGCTATCAGCCCCAGCATTTT.

The gene calls are TRBV3-1 (or the pseudogene TRBV3-2) and TRBJ2-7, with D possibly matching TRBD2 (6 bases). The CDR3 length is 15 residues. Per germline, CDR1 LGHDT and CDR2 YNNKEL (reference sequence). The ends were cut back, 1 base at V and 6 bases at J, with 16 bases in the middle. This chain's CDR3 is CASSQGGVLEGEQYF. The CDR3 DNA reads TGTGCCAGCAGCCAAGGGGGGGTATTAGAGGGCGAGCAGTACTTC.

This clone was seen just once. The chain couples TRBV10-3 to TRBJ1-4; no clear D gene. The germline CDR1 and CDR2 sequences are ENHRY and SYGVKD. V dropped 10 bases and J dropped 5 bases, with 17 bases sitting between them. The length of the CDR3 is 14 residues. DNA for the CDR3: TGTGCCACCACCCCGGCCAGGCCGAATGAAAAACTGTTTTTT. Protein: CATTPARPNEKLFF.

The V and J genes are TRBV27 and TRBJ2-1, with 9 bases fitting TRBD2. This CDR3 has 16 residues. Trimming removed 5 bases from V and 4 bases from J; junction bases left unmatched: 9. Germline V CDR1 and CDR2: MNHEY, SMNVEV (reference sequence). As DNA, the CDR3 is TGTGCCAGCAGTCCCCGGGGTAGCGGGGGTTACAATGAGCAGTTCTTC. Its protein product is CASSPRGSGGYNEQFF.

The V call is TRBV19, the J call TRBJ1-1, with D perhaps TRBD1 (6 bases). Trimming left V 3 bases short and J 4 bases short, with 12 bases between. CDR1 and CDR2 from the germline V gene are LNHDA and SQIVND (reference sequence). The CDR3 is 14 amino acids. The CDR3, as DNA: TGTGCCAGTAGTATCGGGGGGCCGAGCACTGAAGCTTTCTTT. This gives the protein CASSIGGPSTEAFF.

This chain joins TRBV19 and TRBJ2-5; 13 bases line up with TRBD2. Germline values: CDR1 LNHDA, CDR2 SQIVND (reference sequence). J lost 7 bases, V lost 5 bases, and 10 bases had no gene match. The CDR3 extends over 16 amino acids. In DNA form, the CDR3 reads TGTGCCAGTAGTCAGGGACTAGCGGGATCCGGGGGGACCCAGTACTTC. Protein sequence: CASSQGLAGSGGTQYF.

This chain connects TRBV19 to TRBJ1-1; 8 bases map to TRBD1. CDR3 length equals 17 residues. Trimming took 7 bases from V and 0 from J; bases not matched to a gene: 13. The germline V gene has CDR1 LNHDA and CDR2 SQIVND (reference sequence). CDR3 amino acids: CASIPRGAGGLNTEAFF. CDR3 bases: TGTGCCAGTATCCCCCGCGGGGCAGGGGGCTTGAACACTGAAGCTTTCTTT.

The count of this clone is one. This chain connects TRBV30 to TRBJ2-1; TRBD1 agrees at 7 bases. V lost 8 bases, J lost 0 bases, and 7 bases stayed unmatched. The germline CDR1 and CDR2 sequences are GTSNPN and SVGIG (reference sequence). The CDR3 totals 14 residues. The CDR3 loop reads CAARDRRSYNEQFF. The CDR3 region has the DNA TGTGCCGCAAGGGACAGACGCTCCTACAATGAGCAGTTCTTC.

The chain links TRBV30 to TRBJ2-7; D may be TRBD1 (6 bases). Germline loops: CDR1 GTSNPN, CDR2 SVGIG (reference sequence). The V end lost 4 bases, the J end lost 6 bases, and 13 bases lay between the germline ends. This CDR3 region has 12 residues. CDR3: CAWTVTGFEQYF. CDR3 nucleotide sequence: TGTGCCTGGACCGTTACAGGGTTCGAGCAGTACTTC.

This clone occurred once. DNA of the CDR3: TGTGCCAGCAGTGACATCGGGACAGGGGGCACAGATACGCAGTATTTT. As protein: CASSDIGTGGTDTQYF. The genes are TRBV27 and TRBJ2-3, with 10 bases that match TRBD1. CDR3 length: 16 amino acids. From germline, CDR1 is MNHEY and CDR2 SMNVEV (reference sequence). J gave up 1 base and V 5 bases, and 6 bases lay outside the gene matches.

The chain has TRBV19 and TRBJ2-2; 8 positions agree with TRBD2. The CDR3 consists of 16 residues. In germline, CDR1 is LNHDA, CDR2 SQIVND (reference sequence). V trimming: 5 bases; J trimming: 0 bases; junction bases outside the gene matches: 5. CDR3 DNA sequence: TGTGCCAGTAGTGCCGGGGGGGTCGCGAACACCGGGGAGCTGTTTTTT. Its translation: CASSAGGVANTGELFF.

V gene TRBV27 combines with J gene TRBJ1-2; a possible D gene is TRBD1 (5 bases). The CDR3 sequence is 14 residues long. Germline CDR1 is MNHEY and CDR2 is SMNVEV (reference sequence). Trimming pared 4 bases from V and 7 bases from J, leaving 16 bases between. The CDR3 region is CASSSHQGTRGYTF. The CDR3 DNA sequence: TGTGCCAGCAGTTCGCACCAGGGAACCCGTGGCTACACCTTC.

The genes are TRBV7-2 and TRBJ2-4; D uncertain. V was pared by 4 bases and J by 4 bases, with 11 bases between. The CDR3 has 14 amino acids. CDR1 and CDR2 (germline): SGHTA, FQGNSA. The CDR3 spells CASSSPRNKNIQYF. The CDR3 region has the DNA TGTGCCAGCAGCTCCCCCAGGAATAAAAACATTCAGTACTTC.

This clone has just one count. V and J are TRBV24-1 and TRBJ2-3; 14 nucleotides line up with TRBD2. This CDR3 has 19 amino acids. Germline V gene lookup returns CDR1 KGHDR and CDR2 SFDVKD. V was pared by 4 bases and J by 2 bases, with 10 bases of the junction left unmatched. The CDR3 DNA follows: TGTGCCACCAGTGACCCCGGGACTAGCGGGAGACCCTTCACAGATACGCAGTATTTT. As protein: CATSDPGTSGRPFTDTQYF.

The V call is TRBV3-1 (or the pseudogene TRBV3-2), the J call TRBJ2-3, with 14 positions matching TRBD2. The CDR3 is made up of 17 amino acids. V dropped 4 bases and J dropped 4; count of bases not matched to a gene: 7. From germline, CDR1 is LGHDT and CDR2 YNNKEL (reference sequence). CDR3 region: CASSPGTSGRWADTQYF. The DNA for the CDR3 is TGTGCCAGCAGCCCCGGGACTAGCGGGAGATGGGCAGATACGCAGTATTTT.

The chain employs TRBV28 and TRBJ1-3; a weak D match, TRBD1 (5 bases). Germline CDR1 MDHEN, CDR2 SYDVKM. The CDR3 runs 12 residues. With 7 bases removed from V and 8 bases from J, the gap between germline ends came to 12 bases. The CDR3 sequence is CASTTRADTIYF. CDR3 nucleotides: TGTGCCAGCACCACCAGGGCGGACACCATATATTTT.

The V call is TRBV19, the J call TRBJ2-5, with D perhaps TRBD2 (6 bases). Germline V lookup: CDR1 LNHDA, CDR2 SQIVND (reference sequence). The V end was cut by 2 bases, the J end by 5 bases, with 18 bases between. This CDR3 comprises 16 residues. The CDR3 protein is CASSISPTSNYETQYF. Here the CDR3 DNA reads TGTGCCAGTAGTATATCCCCCACTAGCAACTATGAGACCCAGTACTTC.

This clone was observed a single time. V and J are TRBV30 and TRBJ1-5; D possibly corresponds to TRBD1 (6 bases). V was pared by 1 base and J by 11 bases, with 15 bases between. Germline CDR1 reads GTSNPN; CDR2 reads SVGIG (reference sequence). This CDR3 has 13 amino acids. CDR3 residues: CAWSAGAGATQHF. The CDR3, as DNA: TGTGCCTGGAGTGCGGGCGCAGGGGCGACCCAGCATTTT.

The chain employs TRBV10-3 and TRBJ2-3; D ambiguous. This CDR3 is built from 12 residues. V lost 4 bases and J lost 4, with 6 bases in between. Germline CDR1 reads ENHRY; CDR2 reads SYGVKD. This CDR3 reads CAISVQADTQYF. Written as DNA, the CDR3 is TGTGCCATCAGTGTGCAGGCAGATACGCAGTATTTT.

The rearrangement joins TRBV27 to TRBJ1-5, with D unresolved. The CDR3 contains 13 residues. V was shortened by 3 bases and J by 2 bases, with 5 bases between the two germline ends. The germline V gene has CDR1 MNHEY and CDR2 SMNVEV (reference sequence). The CDR3, as DNA: TGTGCCAGCAGTTTGGCCGGCAATCAGCCCCAGCATTTT. This encodes CASSLAGNQPQHF.

Comments on this clone: The same CDR3 can be traced to other DNA sequences in this sample. J is TRBJ2-1 and V is TRBV24-1, with 8 positions matching TRBD2. V trimming: 0 bases; J trimming: 4 bases; junction bases outside the gene matches: 4. The CDR3 has 16 amino acids. CDR1 is KGHDR, CDR2 SFDVKD, per germline. The CDR3 is CATSDLRAGGYNEQFF. The CDR3 DNA sequence: TGTGCCACCAGTGATTTGAGGGCGGGAGGATACAATGAGCAGTTCTTC.

This chain uses TRBV28 with TRBJ2-5, with D possibly matching TRBD1 (6 bases). The V end was cut by 7 bases, the J end by 5 bases, with 8 bases between. From germline, CDR1 is MDHEN and CDR2 SYDVKM. The CDR3 covers 11 residues. The CDR3 nucleotides are TGTGCCAGCACCCAGGGGGAGACCCAGTACTTC. Translation gives CASTQGETQYF.

V usage is TRBV10-3 and J usage is TRBJ2-7; 8 positions agree with TRBD2. The CDR3 is 14 residues long. The J segment lost 1 base and the V segment lost 6 bases, leaving 5 bases of the junction unmatched. Looked up from germline, CDR1 is ENHRY and CDR2 is SYGVKD. This chain's CDR3 is CAIRSTSESYEQYF. In nucleotides, the CDR3 is TGTGCCATCAGATCGACTAGCGAGTCCTACGAGCAGTACTTC.

The chain is built from TRBV6-5 and TRBJ1-3; D gene uncertain. The CDR3 consists of 14 residues. Trimming stripped 5 bases from V and 0 bases from J, with 8 bases between. Germline CDR1 reads MNHEY; CDR2 reads SVGAGI. The CDR3 DNA is TGTGCCAGCAGTCCCCCCGGCTCTGGAAACACCATATATTTT. Amino acid sequence: CASSPPGSGNTIYF.

The V and J genes are TRBV3-1 (or the pseudogene TRBV3-2) and TRBJ1-1; D remains ambiguous. Trimming took off 1 base at V and 2 bases at J, with 8 bases between the two ends. This CDR3 is built from 14 residues. Germline CDR1 LGHDT, CDR2 YNNKEL (reference sequence). The CDR3 protein is CASSQATQNTEAFF. CDR3 nucleotides: TGTGCCAGCAGCCAAGCGACACAAAACACTGAAGCTTTCTTT.

This sequence joins TRBV11-3 and TRBJ1-1; D is uncertain. Trimming shortened V by 0 bases and J by 4 bases, and 9 bases separated the two germline ends. CDR1 is SGHNT, CDR2 YENEEA, per germline. This CDR3 has 14 residues. DNA of the CDR3: TGTGCCAGCAGCTTAGATCACGGGAGCACTGAAGCTTTCTTT. This translates into CASSLDHGSTEAFF.

This chain joins TRBV7-3 and TRBJ2-7; TRBD1 is a possible D gene (5 bases). Germline CDR1 reads SGHTA; CDR2 reads FQGTGA. The CDR3 runs to 15 residues. V lost 1 base, J lost 2 bases, and 12 bases lay in between. The CDR3 DNA sequence: TGTGCCAGCAGCTTAAGGGGCCCAGGTCCCTACGAGCAGTACTTC. It yields the protein CASSLRGPGPYEQYF.